Below are 21 T cell receptor beta chains sequenced from a single sample in a study. The sorted Tregs were CD4+CD25+CD127-/low cells. One entry per CDR3 protein results from TCRdb running MiXCR on the 5' RACE reads. The table has tens of thousands of distinct CDR3 sequences, about 20% seen once; the top ten hold less than 5%. Source material: Tregs sorted from blood. The origin of the receptors is a female donor with breast cancer.

This clonotype was counted between two and nine times. The chain recombines TRBV12-3 or TRBV12-4 with TRBJ2-4; D is possibly TRBD1 (6 bases). V dropped 7 bases and J dropped 8 bases, with 15 bases sitting between them. The CDR3 sequence is 13 residues long. CDR3 region: CASTITGSHIQYF. CDR3 nucleotides: TGTGCCAGCACCATCACAGGGAGTCACATTCAGTACTTC.

A remark on this clonotype: A junction end diverges from the germline sequence, so it may reflect a read error. The CDR3 is CSAREGLAAYEQNF. The CDR3 nucleotides are TGCAGTGCTAGAGAAGGACTAGCGGCCTACGAGCAGAACTTC. This chain uses TRBV20-1 with TRBJ2-7, with 10 nucleotides matching TRBD2. This CDR3 comprises 14 residues. Germline V gives CDR1 DFQATT, CDR2 SNEGSKA (reference sequence).

Ten or more counts support this clonotype. The chain has TRBV24-1 and TRBJ1-4; D is unresolved. This CDR3 is built from 13 residues. Looked up from germline, CDR1 is KGHDR and CDR2 is SFDVKD. The V gene lost 4 bases and the J gene lost 12 bases, with 14 bases spanning the gap. The CDR3 sequence: CATSEPGNQELFF. In nucleotides, the CDR3 is TGTGCCACCAGTGAGCCTGGGAATCAGGAACTGTTTTTT.

This clonotype was seen just once. One junction end does not reproduce the germline sequence, and a read error may be involved. The V gene is TRBV9, the J gene TRBJ2-1; 10 bases are a match to TRBD2. Germline V gene lookup returns CDR1 SGDLS and CDR2 YYNGEE. The CDR3 contains 15 residues. The CDR3 is CASSVAPSGRNEQCF. The CDR3 bases are TGTGCCAGCAGCGTAGCCCCTAGCGGGAGAAATGAGCAGTGCTTC.

The chain combines TRBV6-5 with TRBJ2-5; 9 positions match TRBD1. CDR3 size: 15 residues. Germline V gene data show CDR1 as MNHEY and CDR2 as SVGAGI. V gave up 5 bases and J gave up 5 bases; unmatched junction bases: 9. This CDR3 reads CASSHRTGTGETQYF. The CDR3 DNA sequence: TGTGCCAGCAGTCACCGTACCGGGACAGGGGAGACCCAGTACTTC.

The chain uses TRBV7-3 and TRBJ1-1; D unresolved. This CDR3 is 13 amino acids long. Germline V gene sequence: CDR1 SGHTA, CDR2 FQGTGA. Trimming pared 2 bases from V and 5 bases from J, leaving 9 bases between. The CDR3 protein is CASSLLPETEAFF. The CDR3 region has the DNA TGTGCCAGCAGCTTACTTCCAGAGACTGAAGCTTTCTTT.

This clonotype was found once. A read error may be the cause here, since a much bigger clone is one base away. CDR3 protein: CASSFRGLPITNTGGLFF. CDR3 DNA: TGTGCCAGCAGCTTTAGGGGACTACCCATAACGAACACCGGGGGGCTGTTTTTT. V and J are TRBV7-8 and TRBJ2-2, with TRBD2 matching 7 bases. This CDR3 is 18 amino acids long. CDR1 is SGHVS, CDR2 FQNEAQ, per germline.

This clonotype was seen many times. This sequence joins TRBV7-9 and TRBJ1-1, with no clear D. This CDR3 is 12 amino acids long. V was shortened by 1 base and J by 8 bases, with 8 bases between the two germline ends. The V gene's germline CDR1 is SEHNR and CDR2 FQNEAQ (reference sequence). CDR3 sequence reads: CASSLDTEEAFF. In DNA, the CDR3 is TGTGCCAGCAGCTTAGATACAGAAGAAGCTTTCTTT.

This clonotype was recorded once. A much larger clone differs by one base, so this may be a read error. This sequence joins TRBV5-5 and TRBJ1-4; D uncertain. This CDR3 region has 13 residues. Germline V gene data show CDR1 as SGHKS and CDR2 as YYEKEE (reference sequence). CDR3 region: CASSQPGYEKLSF. CDR3 sequence (DNA): TGTGCCAGCAGCCAGCCCGGGTACGAAAAACTGTCTTTT.

The table lists this clonotype with many counts. The chain combines TRBV28 with TRBJ2-3; 8 nucleotides line up with TRBD2. The V segment lost 5 bases and the J segment 0 bases; nucleotides outside the gene matches: 13. The CDR3 contains 18 residues. CDR1 is MDHEN and CDR2 is SYDVKM in the germline V gene. The CDR3 DNA follows: TGTGCCAGCAGTGTCGGACACCTTAGCGGGACTAGCACAGATACGCAGTATTTT. Its translation: CASSVGHLSGTSTDTQYF.

This clonotype was observed a handful of times. This chain uses TRBV3-1 with TRBJ1-5; 8 nucleotides match TRBD1. This CDR3 is 14 amino acids long. Trimming cost V 0 bases and J 7 bases; bases outside gene matches: 2. The germline CDR1 and CDR2 sequences are LGHDT and YNNKEL (reference sequence). The CDR3 is CASSQDWTGQPQHF. DNA for the CDR3: TGTGCCAGCAGCCAAGATTGGACAGGGCAGCCCCAGCATTTT. The full variable domain, rest sourced from reference TRBV3-1 and TRBJ1-5, is DTAVSQTPKYLVTQMGNDKSIKCEQNLGHDTMYWYKQDSKKFLKIMFSYNNKELIINETVPNRFSPKSPDKAHLNLHINSLELGDSAVYFCASSQDWTGQPQHFGDGTRLSIL.

In this sample, this clonotype turned up a few times. The chain has TRBV6-4 and TRBJ2-2; D is unclear. Germline lookup yields CDR1 MRHNA and CDR2 SNTAGT. This CDR3 has 12 amino acids. Trimming pared 0 bases from V and 7 bases from J, leaving 3 bases between. CDR3 bases: TGTGCCAGCAGTGACTCGGGCGGGGAGCTGTTTTTT. Protein product: CASSDSGGELFF.

Concerning this clonotype: It is likely a read error, because the conserved phenylalanine at the end of the CDR3 is missing. The chain has TRBV20-1 and TRBJ1-5; D remains unclear. The CDR3 runs to 14 residues. The V and J ends lost 3 bases and 0 bases respectively, with 9 bases between them. The germline gives CDR1 DFQATT, CDR2 SNEGSKA (reference sequence). The CDR3 spells CSARGIYSNQPQHS. The CDR3, as DNA: TGCAGTGCTAGGGGAATTTATAGCAATCAGCCCCAGCATTCT.

This clonotype was observed a handful of times. The junction departs from the called germline gene at one end, perhaps through a read error. The J gene is TRBJ2-3, the V gene TRBV9, with TRBD1 as a possible D gene (5 bases). The CDR3 covers 15 residues. Looked up from germline, CDR1 is SGDLS and CDR2 is YYNGEE. For the CDR3, the DNA is TGTGCCGGCAGCGTAGGGGTTACGGCCCGGGATACGCAGTATTTT. It codes for CAGSVGVTARDTQYF.

Many counts were recorded for this clonotype. This sequence joins TRBV6-1 and TRBJ1-1; tentatively, D is TRBD1 (5 bases). The CDR3 has 14 residues. Trimming left V 5 bases short and J 0 bases short, with 10 bases between. The germline CDR1 and CDR2 sequences are MNHNS and SASEGT. DNA of the CDR3: TGTGCCAGCAGTACCCGGGGGGTGAACACTGAAGCTTTCTTT. Translated: CASSTRGVNTEAFF.

In this sample, this clonotype turned up many times. The chain combines TRBV27 with TRBJ2-5, with D unclear. V was trimmed by 3 bases and J by 4 bases, leaving 9 bases between them. CDR1 MNHEY and CDR2 SMNVEV come from the germline V gene (reference sequence). The CDR3 contains 13 residues. As DNA, the CDR3 is TGTGCCAGCAGTTTCGGATTATCAGAGACCCAGTACTTC. Translating gives CASSFGLSETQYF.

This clonotype was recorded many times. The CDR3 bases are TGTGCCAGCAGCTTTTCCTCGCGAACAGATACGCAGTATTTT. Amino acids: CASSFSSRTDTQYF. The genes are TRBV5-6 and TRBJ2-3; D is ambiguous. Germline-derived CDR1 and CDR2 are SGHDT and YYEEEE. Trimming pared 2 bases from V and 3 bases from J, leaving 10 bases between. The CDR3 has 14 amino acids.

The rearrangement joins TRBV4-1 to TRBJ2-1; TRBD1 aligns across 11 bases. Germline CDR1 MGHRA, CDR2 YSYEKL. This CDR3 contains 14 residues. V shed 8 bases and J 7 bases; nucleotides not matched to a gene: 7. CDR3 coding DNA: TGCGCCAGCGCCAGGACAGGGGGCAGTAATGAGCAGTTCTTC. Translated, it gives CASARTGGSNEQFF.

Ten or more counts support this clonotype. The rearrangement links TRBV5-1 to TRBJ2-2; D could derive from TRBD1 or TRBD2 (5 bases each). CDR3 size: 15 residues. V was cut by 6 bases and J by 1 base, with 13 bases left in between. Germline loops: CDR1 SGHRS, CDR2 YFSETQ. CDR3 nucleotide sequence: TGCGCCAGCAAGGGACGGACACAGAACACCGGGGAGCTGTTTTTT. Protein: CASKGRTQNTGELFF.

This clonotype was counted a few times. This chain joins TRBV7-9 and TRBJ2-5; D assignment may be TRBD1 or TRBD2 (5 bases each). V lost 5 bases to trimming and J lost 5 bases, with 21 bases between them. The germline gives CDR1 SEHNR, CDR2 FQNEAQ (reference sequence). CDR3 length equals 16 residues. The DNA for the CDR3 is TGTGCCAGCAGCACCCGGGGACCGACCGATGGTGAGACCCAGTACTTC. This gives the protein CASSTRGPTDGETQYF.

This clonotype was seen more than once but under ten times. The chain recombines TRBV2 with TRBJ2-3; perhaps TRBD1 as D (5 bases). V dropped 3 bases and J dropped 2 bases, with 12 bases sitting between them. This CDR3 has 15 amino acids. Germline loops: CDR1 SNHLY, CDR2 FYNNEI. CDR3 coding DNA: TGTGCCAGCAGTGAGGTGACAGCGATCACAGATACGCAGTATTTT. Amino acid sequence: CASSEVTAITDTQYF.